Below, 20 T cell receptor beta chains from the same sample are listed, as sequenced in a study of beta chain features in type 1 diabetes (dated by TCRdb to 2016 to 2018). Receptors were amplified or captured by the immunoSEQ multiplex PCR assay. The entire isolated RNA was reverse transcribed using the High Capacity cDNA Reverse Transcription Kit, and thus expressed TCRB transcripts were sequenced. As stored in TCRdb, this immuneACCESS dataset retains in-frame rearrangements with V and J assigned. A fraction of the clones does not appear; measured against another copy, unresolved V genes explain less than half of the discrepancy, and the remainder lacks a known reason. The sample has hundreds of thousands of clones on record, over 9.5% of them singletons. 0.045% to 0.06% of the sample belongs to the ten largest clones. Sequenced sample: naive CD4+ T cells from blood. The cell subset or site label, as the study defines it: true naive CD4+ T cells. Every receptor here comes from a young woman in good health.

This rearrangement joins TRBV30 to TRBJ1-6; D ambiguous. The V and J ends lost 6 bases and 9 bases respectively, with 15 bases between them. Germline loops: CDR1 GTSNPN, CDR2 SVGIG (reference sequence). The CDR3 consists of 13 residues. This CDR3 is CACGSLLSSPLHF. DNA of the CDR3: TGTGCCTGCGGGTCCTTACTAAGTTCACCCCTCCACTTT.

The gene calls are TRBV23-1 and TRBJ1-2; tentatively, D is TRBD1 (6 bases). TRBV23-1 is noted as an ORF with a role that remains uncertain. V was shortened by 6 bases and J by 3 bases, with 14 bases between the two germline ends. The CDR3 has 14 amino acids. The CDR3, as DNA: TGCGCCAGCAGCCCCACAGGGAAGGACTATGGCTACACCTTC. This sequence encodes CASSPTGKDYGYTF.

V gene TRBV10-3 combines with J gene TRBJ2-1; 14 nucleotides agree with TRBD2. J gave up 9 bases and V 5 bases, and 6 bases lay outside the gene matches. CDR3 size: 15 residues. CDR1 and CDR2 from the germline V gene are ENHRY and SYGVKD. CDR3 DNA: TGTGCCATCAGTCCGGGACTAGCGGGAGTCCTTGAGCAGTTCTTC. Protein: CAISPGLAGVLEQFF.

The chain combines TRBV7-2 with TRBJ1-2; 8 bases line up with TRBD1. This CDR3 is built from 14 residues. V was pared by 5 bases and J by 2 bases, with 4 bases of the junction left unmatched. CDR1 is SGHTA and CDR2 is FQGNSA in the germline V gene. The CDR3 here is CASSAYRGNYGYTF. CDR3 nucleotide sequence: TGTGCCAGCAGCGCCTACAGGGGGAACTATGGCTACACCTTC.

The chain uses TRBV10-3 and TRBJ1-1, with 7 bases identical to TRBD1. This CDR3 is built from 15 residues. The germline CDR1 and CDR2 sequences are ENHRY and SYGVKD. The trim removed 3 bases at V and 1 base at J, leaving 5 bases unmatched. The CDR3, as DNA: TGTGCCATCAGTGACCCGGACAGGCGGAACACTGAAGCTTTCTTT. Translated, it gives CAISDPDRRNTEAFF.

The chain recombines TRBV5-5 with TRBJ2-1; 9 bases line up with TRBD2. CDR3 length: 14 amino acids. V lost 2 bases, J lost 8 bases, and 5 bases stayed unmatched. The germline V gene has CDR1 SGHKS and CDR2 YYEKEE (reference sequence). In nucleotides, the CDR3 is TGTGCCAGCAGCTTTACCGGGACTAGCTATGAGCAGTTCTTC. Translation: CASSFTGTSYEQFF. Based on the CDR3 plus reference TRBV5-5 and TRBJ2-1, the full variable domain is DAGVTQSPTHLIKTRGQQVTLRCSPISGHKSVSWYQQVLGQGPQFIFQYYEKEERGRGNFPDRFSARQFPNYSSELNVNALLLGDSALYLCASSFTGTSYEQFFGPGTRLTVL.

The rearrangement links TRBV15 to TRBJ2-6; D ambiguous. The CDR3 spans 15 residues. Germline lookup yields CDR1 LNHNV and CDR2 YYDKDF (reference sequence). The V end lost 3 bases, the J end lost 0 bases, and 6 bases lay between the germline ends. CDR3 loop: CATSSRYSGANVLTF. CDR3 bases: TGTGCCACCAGCAGCAGATACTCTGGGGCCAACGTCCTGACTTTC.

The chain couples TRBV19 to TRBJ2-2, with a possible D match to TRBD2 (6 bases). The length of the CDR3 is 15 residues. The V end lost 6 bases, the J end lost 5 bases, and 16 bases lay between the germline ends. Germline lookup yields CDR1 LNHDA and CDR2 SQIVND (reference sequence). The CDR3 here is CASRQKGTWTGELFF. As DNA, the CDR3 is TGTGCCAGTAGGCAAAAGGGGACTTGGACCGGGGAGCTGTTTTTT.

Only a few counts were recorded for this clone. Other DNA sequences within the sample encode an identical CDR3. The chain is built from TRBV20-1 and TRBJ2-3; D not certain. The CDR3 has 11 amino acids. Germline CDR1 DFQATT, CDR2 SNEGSKA (reference sequence). Trimming stripped 3 bases from V and 4 bases from J, with 5 bases between. The CDR3 nucleotides read TGCAGTGCTAGGCTGGCAGATACGCAGTATTTT. It yields the protein CSARLADTQYF.

This clone was counted a few times. The rearrangement links TRBV18 to TRBJ1-1; 7 bases line up with TRBD1. The CDR3 has 14 residues. Germline V gene sequence: CDR1 KGHSH, CDR2 LQKENI. Trimming at V came to 3 bases and at J to 5 bases, leaving 6 bases not matched to a gene. The CDR3 loop reads CASSPGTAVTEAFF. The CDR3, as DNA: TGTGCCAGCTCACCCGGGACAGCAGTAACTGAAGCTTTCTTT. Drawing the rest from reference TRBV18 and TRBJ1-1, the complete variable domain is NAGVMQNPRHLVRRRGQEARLRCSPMKGHSHVYWYRQLPEEGLKFMVYLQKENIIDESGMPKERFSAEFPKEGPSILRIQQVVRGDSAAYFCASSPGTAVTEAFFGQGTRLTVV.

The chain employs TRBV7-6 and TRBJ1-2; no reliable D call. Trimming shortened V by 5 bases and J by 2 bases, and 9 bases separated the two germline ends. The CDR3 is 13 amino acids. Germline loops: CDR1 SGHVS, CDR2 FNYEAQ. This chain's CDR3 is CASSHLQNYGYTF. CDR3 sequence (DNA): TGTGCCAGCAGCCATTTACAGAACTATGGCTACACCTTC.

The J gene is TRBJ1-2, the V gene TRBV5-4; D is unresolved. CDR3 length: 14 amino acids. V lost 0 bases and J lost 8, with 14 bases in between. Germline V gives CDR1 SGHNT, CDR2 YYREEE (reference sequence). CDR3 amino acids: CASSLAGSRRGYTF. CDR3 DNA sequence: TGTGCCAGCAGCTTGGCTGGGTCCAGGCGGGGCTACACCTTC.

This clone has ten or more counts. This CDR3 is also generated by other DNA sequences in the sample. This rearrangement joins TRBV29-1 to TRBJ2-1; D not certain. Trimming took off 4 bases at V and 3 bases at J, with 10 bases between the two ends. The CDR3 is made up of 13 amino acids. Germline V CDR1 and CDR2: SQVTM, ANQGSEA. In DNA form, the CDR3 reads TGCAGCGTTGGTGGGCTGATCTACAATGAGCAGTTCTTC. It codes for CSVGGLIYNEQFF.

This chain connects TRBV25-1 to TRBJ1-6; D not resolved. CDR3 size: 12 residues. CDR1 MGHDK and CDR2 SYGVNS come from the germline V gene. V lost 0 bases and J 12 bases, leaving 6 bases between the germline ends. CDR3 DNA sequence: TGTGCCAGCAGTGAATACGTAGGACCCCTCCACTTT. Its translation is CASSEYVGPLHF. The full variable domain, completed using reference TRBV25-1 and TRBJ1-6, is EADIYQTPRYLVIGTGKKITLECSQTMGHDKMYWYQQDPGMELHLIHYSYGVNSTEKGDLSSESTVSRIRTEHFPLTLESARPSHTSQYLCASSEYVGPLHFGNGTRLTVT.

The V call is TRBV28, the J call TRBJ2-4; 8 bases agree with TRBD1. With V trimmed by 7 bases and J by 6 bases, 11 bases remained unmatched. Germline V gene data show CDR1 as MDHEN and CDR2 as SYDVKM. This CDR3 is built from 15 residues. CDR3 bases: TGTGCCAGCACCCTACGGGCAGGGGGCACAAACATTCAGTACTTC. This encodes CASTLRAGGTNIQYF. Filled out from reference TRBV28 and TRBJ2-4, the complete variable domain reads DVKVTQSSRYLVKRTGEKVFLECVQDMDHENMFWYRQDPGLGLRLIYFSYDVKMKEKGDIPEGYSVSREKKERFSLILESASTNQTSMYLCASTLRAGGTNIQYFGAGTRLSVL.

V is TRBV14 and J is TRBJ1-5, with 8 bases fitting TRBD1. This CDR3 comprises 14 residues. V was clipped by 3 bases and J by 2 bases; unmatched bases: 0. Per the germline V gene, CDR1 is SGHDN and CDR2 is FVKESK. This CDR3 reads CASSQTGGNQPQHF. CDR3 sequence (DNA): TGTGCCAGCAGCCAGACAGGGGGCAATCAGCCCCAGCATTTT.

CDR3: CASSSPGQETQYF. CDR3 nucleotides: TGTGCCAGCAGCTCCCCAGGGCAAGAGACCCAGTACTTC. V gene TRBV7-9 combines with J gene TRBJ2-5; possible D gene TRBD1, 5 bases. Germline V gene lookup returns CDR1 SEHNR and CDR2 FQNEAQ (reference sequence). The CDR3 is made up of 13 amino acids. V was pared by 4 bases and J by 2 bases, with 8 bases between.

On this clone: This could be a read error, since a much larger clone is one nucleotide away. The rearrangement links TRBV2 to TRBJ2-3, with D uncertain. V was clipped by 5 bases and J by 4 bases, with 4 bases between them. CDR3 size: 11 residues. CDR1 and CDR2 from the germline V gene are SNHLY and FYNNEI. CDR3 sequence reads: CASSYSDTQYF. DNA for the CDR3: TGTGCCAGCAGTTACTCAGATACGCAGTATTTT. Together with reference TRBV2 and TRBJ2-3, the CDR3 gives the full variable domain: EPEVTQTPSHQVTQMGQEVILRCVPISNHLYFYWYRQILGQKVEFLVSFYNNEISEKSEIFDDQFSVERPDGSNFTLKIRSTKLEDSAMYFCASSYSDTQYFGPGTRLTVL.

The CDR3 sequence: CASSVNRHDQPQHF. The CDR3 coding sequence is TGTGCCAGCAGCGTTAACAGGCACGATCAGCCCCAGCATTTT. The chain has TRBV7-2 and TRBJ1-5; D may be TRBD1 (5 bases). CDR3 length: 14 amino acids. V was trimmed by 5 bases and J by 5 bases, leaving 13 bases between them. CDR1 is SGHTA, CDR2 FQGNSA, per germline.

The chain is built from TRBV27 and TRBJ1-2; D may be TRBD1 (5 bases). The CDR3 has 16 amino acids. Germline V CDR1 and CDR2: MNHEY, SMNVEV (reference sequence). Trimming shortened V by 5 bases and J by 2 bases, and 18 bases separated the two germline ends. The CDR3 nucleotides are TGTGCCAGCAGTGACAGACTAACTACAACCAACTATGGCTACACCTTC. Protein sequence: CASSDRLTTTNYGYTF.